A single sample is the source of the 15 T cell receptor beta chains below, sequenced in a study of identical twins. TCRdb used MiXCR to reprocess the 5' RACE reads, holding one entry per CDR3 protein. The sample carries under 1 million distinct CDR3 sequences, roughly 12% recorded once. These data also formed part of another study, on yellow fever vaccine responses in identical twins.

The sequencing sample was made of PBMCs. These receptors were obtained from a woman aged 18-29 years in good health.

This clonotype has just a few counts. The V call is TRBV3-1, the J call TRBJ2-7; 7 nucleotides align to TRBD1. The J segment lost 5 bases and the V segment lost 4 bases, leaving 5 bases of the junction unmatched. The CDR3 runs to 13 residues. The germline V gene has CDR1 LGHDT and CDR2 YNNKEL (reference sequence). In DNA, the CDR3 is TGTGCCAGCAGCCCCCGACAGGGCCACGAGCAGTACTTC. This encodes CASSPRQGHEQYF.

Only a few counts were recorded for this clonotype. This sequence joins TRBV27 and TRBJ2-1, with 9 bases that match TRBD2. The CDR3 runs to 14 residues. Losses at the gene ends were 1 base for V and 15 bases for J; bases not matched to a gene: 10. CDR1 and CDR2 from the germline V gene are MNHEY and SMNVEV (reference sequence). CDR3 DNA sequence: TGTGCCAGCAGTTTATACGGCCTAGCGGGAAGCGGGTTCTTC. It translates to CASSLYGLAGSGFF.

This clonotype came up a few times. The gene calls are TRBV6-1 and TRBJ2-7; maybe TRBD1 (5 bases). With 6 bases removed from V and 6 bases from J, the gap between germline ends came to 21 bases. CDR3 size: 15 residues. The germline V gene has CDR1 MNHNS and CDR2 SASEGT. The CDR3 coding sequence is TGTGCCAGCAGCCCGATCCAAGGGCCCCAGGGCGAGCAGTACTTC. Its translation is CASSPIQGPQGEQYF.

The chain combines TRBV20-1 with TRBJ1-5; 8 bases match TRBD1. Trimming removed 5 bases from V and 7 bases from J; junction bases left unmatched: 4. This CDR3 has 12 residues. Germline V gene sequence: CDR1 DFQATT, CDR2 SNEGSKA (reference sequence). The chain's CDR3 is CSALDRAQPQHF. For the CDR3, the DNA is TGCAGTGCTTTGGACAGGGCCCAGCCCCAGCATTTT.

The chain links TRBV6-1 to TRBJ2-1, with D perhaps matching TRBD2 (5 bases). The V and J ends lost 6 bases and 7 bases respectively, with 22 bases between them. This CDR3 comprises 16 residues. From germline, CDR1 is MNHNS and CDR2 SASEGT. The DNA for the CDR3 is TGTGCCAGCAGGTCGGAGGTTTTCTGGGTTGGGAATGAGCAGTTCTTC. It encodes CASRSEVFWVGNEQFF.

In nucleotides, the CDR3 is TGTGCCAGCAGTTACTCAACCAAAGAGACCCAGTACTTC. It codes for CASSYSTKETQYF. The rearrangement joins TRBV6-2 or TRBV6-3 to TRBJ2-5; no reliable D call. This CDR3 region has 13 residues. Trimming stripped 0 bases from V and 3 bases from J, with 5 bases between. Germline CDR1 reads MNHEY; CDR2 reads SVGEGT.

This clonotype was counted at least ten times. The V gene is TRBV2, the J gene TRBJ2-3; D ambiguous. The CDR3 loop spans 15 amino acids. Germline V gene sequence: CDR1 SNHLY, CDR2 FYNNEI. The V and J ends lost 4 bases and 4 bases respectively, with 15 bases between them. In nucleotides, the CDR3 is TGTGCCAGCAGTGGCCTCAGGATCGTGGCAGATACGCAGTATTTT. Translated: CASSGLRIVADTQYF.

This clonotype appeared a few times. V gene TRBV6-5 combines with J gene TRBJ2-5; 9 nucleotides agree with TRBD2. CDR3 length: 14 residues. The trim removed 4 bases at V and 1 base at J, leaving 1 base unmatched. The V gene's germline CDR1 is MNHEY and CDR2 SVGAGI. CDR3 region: CASSWRGGQETQYF. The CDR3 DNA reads TGTGCCAGCAGTTGGCGGGGGGGCCAAGAGACCCAGTACTTC.

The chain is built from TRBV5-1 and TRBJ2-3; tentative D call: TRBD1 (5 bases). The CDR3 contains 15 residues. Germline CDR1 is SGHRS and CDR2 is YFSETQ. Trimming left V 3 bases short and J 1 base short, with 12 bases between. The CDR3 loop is CASSYRTTGTDTQYF. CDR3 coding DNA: TGCGCCAGCAGCTACCGGACAACGGGCACAGATACGCAGTATTTT.

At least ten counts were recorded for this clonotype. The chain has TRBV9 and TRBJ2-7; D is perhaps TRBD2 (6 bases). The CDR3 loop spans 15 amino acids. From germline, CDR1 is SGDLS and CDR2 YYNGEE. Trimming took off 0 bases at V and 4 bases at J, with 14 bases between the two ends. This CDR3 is CASSVAAGTQYEQYF. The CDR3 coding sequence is TGTGCCAGCAGCGTAGCGGCGGGGACCCAGTACGAGCAGTACTTC.

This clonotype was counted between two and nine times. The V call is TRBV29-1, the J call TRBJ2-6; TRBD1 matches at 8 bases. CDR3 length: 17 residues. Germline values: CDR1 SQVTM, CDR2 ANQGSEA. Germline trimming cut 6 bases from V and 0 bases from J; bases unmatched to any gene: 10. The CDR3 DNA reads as TGCAGCGTCCTGGTGGGGACAGGCAGCTCTGGGGCCAACGTCCTGACTTTC. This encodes CSVLVGTGSSGANVLTF.

Here the CDR3 reads CSADTGTGGIRELFF. The CDR3 DNA follows: TGCAGTGCAGATACCGGGACAGGGGGTATCAGGGAGCTGTTTTTT. The V gene is TRBV20-1, the J gene TRBJ2-2; TRBD1 aligns across 11 bases. The CDR3 has 15 residues. Germline trimming cut 6 bases from V and 9 bases from J; bases unmatched to any gene: 12. In germline, CDR1 is DFQATT, CDR2 SNEGSKA (reference sequence).

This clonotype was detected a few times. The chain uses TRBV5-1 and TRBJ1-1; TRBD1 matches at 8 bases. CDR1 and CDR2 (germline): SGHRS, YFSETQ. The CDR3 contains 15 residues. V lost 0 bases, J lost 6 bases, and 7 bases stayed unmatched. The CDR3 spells CASSLGTGSYAEAFF. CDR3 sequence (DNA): TGCGCCAGCAGCTTGGGGACAGGGTCTTACGCTGAAGCTTTCTTT.

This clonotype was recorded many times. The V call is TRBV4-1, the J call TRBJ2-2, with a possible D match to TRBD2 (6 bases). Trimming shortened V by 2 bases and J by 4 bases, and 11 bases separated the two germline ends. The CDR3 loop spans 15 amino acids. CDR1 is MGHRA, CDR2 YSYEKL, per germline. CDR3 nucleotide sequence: TGCGCCAGCAGCCAAACCGGGAGCGGCACCGGGGAGCTGTTTTTT. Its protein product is CASSQTGSGTGELFF.

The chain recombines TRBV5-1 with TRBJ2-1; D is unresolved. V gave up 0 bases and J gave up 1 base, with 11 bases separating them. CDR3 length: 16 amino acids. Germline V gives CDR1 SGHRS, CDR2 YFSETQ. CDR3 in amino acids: CASSLAMVSSYNEQFF. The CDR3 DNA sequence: TGCGCCAGCAGCTTGGCCATGGTCAGTTCCTACAATGAGCAGTTCTTC.